Included here is one TCR beta chain sequence, with context. What it recognizes is unknown. The germline gives CDR1 MDHEN, CDR2 SYDVKM. With 4 bases clipped from V and 6 bases from J, the junction kept 4 bases outside the gene matches. The CDR3 extends over 15 amino acids. The data originate from a study of T cells in localized non-small cell lung cancer. Some clones are missing from TCRdb's copy, which holds only in-frame ones; the method was immunoSEQ multiplex PCR. The sample shows 39,000 or so clones, around 83% of them seen only once. Broader study findings: Detection in adjacent lung was observed for a median around 55 of the top 100 tumor clones.

Sequencing was performed on PBMCs, taken before any cancer treatment. This clonotype originated in a man between 35 and 75 years old with stage II lung adenocarcinoma. V gene TRBV28 combines with J gene TRBJ2-2; TRBD1 matches 11 bases. The CDR3, as DNA: TGTGCCAGCAGTTCCCCGGGACAGGGGGCCGGGGAGCTGTTTTTT. Amino acids: CASSSPGQGAGELFF.